The T cell receptor (beta chain) under discussion was sequenced for a study of cytomegalovirus exposure and HLA in healthy donors. Notes on the study in general: A later analysis linked roughly 17,000 TCR beta sequences to HLA alleles at 0.05 false discovery rate.

The PCR employed 60 Vbeta primers together with 13 Jbeta primers. Generated by immunoSEQ multiplex PCR, the TCRdb table keeps only in-frame clones and is missing some. The table has 100,000 to 150,000 clones, approximately 79% seen once. With 3 bases clipped from V and 8 bases from J, the junction kept 16 bases outside the gene matches. This CDR3 spans 17 amino acids. CDR1 and CDR2 (germline): MNHNS, SASEGT. About this clone: Its antigen is still unknown.

This rearrangement joins TRBV6-1 to TRBJ1-2; TRBD1 agrees at 9 bases. The sample taken for sequencing was PBMCs. The TCR comes from a male donor in good health and CMV-seronegative. The DNA of the CDR3 is TGTGCCAGCAGTGACATCGGGACAGGGTTCGGGATAAGGGGCTACACCTTC. Translated, it gives CASSDIGTGFGIRGYTF.